This is a list of T cell receptor beta chains from one sample in a study of CD8+CD57+ T cells in acquired aplastic anemia. TCRdb reanalysed the reads using MiXCR and keeps one entry per CDR3 protein. This table has approximately 57,000 distinct CDR3 sequences, approximately 52% appearing once. The sample was sorted CD4+, CD8+, or CD8+CD57+ T cells (not recorded which) from PBMCs. Receptor source: a human donor with aplastic anemia. CDR3s include the opening cysteine and the closing phenylalanine or tryptophan. A D gene is named only where the DNA matches it firmly. The size of a clone is reported for some rows only, either as once, few or many, or as a class for expanded clones.

size,length,J,V,D,DNA,CDR3
many,15,TRBJ2-5,TRBV7-9,TRBD1,TGTGCCAGCAGCTTAATTGGACAGGGTTACGAGACCCAGTACTTC,CASSLIGQGYETQYF
NA,14,TRBJ1-2,TRBV6-5,NA,TGTGCCAGCAGTTACGAGGGGAGTAACTATGGCTACACCTTC,CASSYEGSNYGYTF
many,13,TRBJ2-3,TRBV6-5,NA,TGTGCCAGCAGTTACGGGGGCACAGATACGCAGTATTTT,CASSYGGTDTQYF
NA,12,TRBJ1-6,TRBV10-3,TRBD1,TGTGCCATCAGTGATCGACAGGGGGCCCTCCACTTT,CAISDRQGALHF
once,14,TRBJ2-7,TRBV2,TRBD1,TGTGCCAGCAGTTTAAAGACAGGGGGCTACGAGCAGTACTTC,CASSLKTGGYEQYF
few,16,TRBJ1-2,TRBV11-1,TRBD1,TGTGCCAGCAGCGACCCCAGGGACAGGTCCCTCTATGGCTACACCTTC,CASSDPRDRSLYGYTF
NA,14,TRBJ2-5,TRBV29-1,TRBD1,TGCAGCGTTGGACTCCGGGACAGAGAAGAGACCCAGTACTTC,CSVGLRDREETQYF
NA,13,TRBJ1-1,TRBV2,NA,TGTGCCAGCAGTGTTAGGCGTGTTGATGAAGCTTTCTTT,CASSVRRVDEAFF
many,14,TRBJ2-1,TRBV9,NA,TGTGCCAGCAGCGTAGTAGGAGGGGTGGAGGAGCAGTTCTTC,CASSVVGGVEEQFF
many,16,TRBJ1-5,TRBV6-2/TRBV6-3,TRBD1,TGTGCCAGCAGTTACGATTTACAGGGGGCCTATCAGCCCCAGCATTTT,CASSYDLQGAYQPQHF
NA,15,TRBJ1-6,TRBV5-1,NA,TGCGCCAGCAGCTCGGGCAGGGGCTATAATTCACCCCTCCACTTT,CASSSGRGYNSPLHF
many,15,TRBJ1-1,TRBV5-4,TRBD1,TGTGCCAGCAGCCCGACCGGACAGGGTAACACTGAAGCTTTCTTT,CASSPTGQGNTEAFF
many,13,TRBJ1-1,TRBV29-1,NA,TGCAGTGTGAGGAACAGGGCGGAGGGTGAAGCTTTCTTT,CSVRNRAEGEAFF
many,15,TRBJ2-7,TRBV7-6,TRBD1,TGTGCCAGCAGCTCCTCGTCGACAGGGCTCTACGGGCAGTACTTC,CASSSSSTGLYGQYF
many,16,TRBJ2-7,TRBV7-9,TRBD1,TGTGCCAGCAGCTTAGGGACAGGGGAAGGGGTCTACGAGCAGTACTTC,CASSLGTGEGVYEQYF
NA,13,TRBJ2-7,TRBV20-1,NA,TGCAGTGCCCCAGGGATGAGCTCCTACGAGCAGTACTTC,CSAPGMSSYEQYF
NA,12,TRBJ1-4,TRBV20-1,TRBD1,TGCAGTGCTAGGGGACAGAATGAAAAACTGTTTTTT,CSARGQNEKLFF
NA,16,TRBJ1-1,TRBV11-1,NA,TGTGCCAGCAGCAATACAGGGTCAAAGATGAACACTGAAGCTTTCTTT,CASSNTGSKMNTEAFF
NA,14,TRBJ1-2,TRBV6-1,NA,TGTGCCAGCAGTGAGGACAGCTTTAACTATGGCTACACCTTC,CASSEDSFNYGYTF
few,12,TRBJ2-5,TRBV24-1,NA,TGTGCCACCAGTGAAGGATATGAGACCCAGTACTTC,CATSEGYETQYF
NA,17,TRBJ2-3,TRBV10-3,TRBD2,TGTGCCATCAGTGAGTCGAAGCTAGCGGGGATCACAGATACGCAGTATTTT,CAISESKLAGITDTQYF
NA,14,TRBJ1-2,TRBV24-1,NA,TGTGCCACCAGTGATATGACCGGGGGCGGCGGCTACACCTTC,CATSDMTGGGGYTF
NA,14,TRBJ1-2,TRBV19,NA,TGTGCCAGTAGTATAGAACAGGTGAAGCGCGGCTACACCTTC,CASSIEQVKRGYTF
once,15,TRBJ2-7,TRBV4-3,NA,TGCGCCAGCAGCCAAGATGGAGGGAGGTCCTACGAGCAGTACTTC,CASSQDGGRSYEQYF
NA,14,TRBJ1-6,TRBV9,NA,TGTACCAGCAGCGTAGAGGGCTGGAATTCACCCCTCCACTTT,CTSSVEGWNSPLHF
NA,14,TRBJ1-2,TRBV10-2,NA,TGCGCCAGCAAGCCGGGACGGGGGGCGTCTGGCTACACCTTC,CASKPGRGASGYTF
NA,16,TRBJ1-2,TRBV7-8,NA,TGTGCCAGCAGCCCTCGGCTGGAGGGACTTAACTATGGCTACACCTTC,CASSPRLEGLNYGYTF
NA,15,TRBJ2-7,TRBV2,NA,TGTGCCAGCACCCCACCCAAGACATTTTCCTACGAGCAGTACTTC,CASTPPKTFSYEQYF
many,17,TRBJ2-2,TRBV10-3,NA,TGTGCCATCAGTGACGAAACAGGGAGCTTGAACACCGGGGAGCTGTTTTTT,CAISDETGSLNTGELFF
NA,13,TRBJ2-2,TRBV15,TRBD2,TGTGCCACCAGCGGGGGGGGTACCGGGGAGCTGTTTTTT,CATSGGGTGELFF
many,16,TRBJ1-1,TRBV12-3/TRBV12-4,TRBD1,TGTGCCAGCAGTTTAGCCCCGACAGGGGAAGGCACTGAAGCTTTCTTT,CASSLAPTGEGTEAFF
NA,19,TRBJ2-2,TRBV9,NA,TGTGCCAGCAGCTTAGTCCCAACTCGAACTACGCGAGACACCGGGGAGCTGTTTTTT,CASSLVPTRTTRDTGELFF
NA,13,TRBJ2-1,TRBV10-1,NA,TGCGCCAGCAGTGAGTCTCGACGGAATGAGCAGTTCTTC,CASSESRRNEQFF
NA,15,TRBJ2-1,TRBV11-1,NA,TGTGCCAGCAGCTTAGCCCAGCTCCCTTACAATGAGCAGTTCTTC,CASSLAQLPYNEQFF
NA,13,TRBJ2-5,TRBV5-1,NA,TGCGCCAGCAGCCAAGGACAGCAAGAGACCCAGTACTTC,CASSQGQQETQYF
few,15,TRBJ2-5,TRBV25-1,NA,TGTGCCAGCAGTGATCTAAGTGTTCCCCAAGAGACCCAGTACTTC,CASSDLSVPQETQYF
NA,15,TRBJ2-1,TRBV29-1,TRBD1,TGCAGCGTTGATTCGGGACAGAGCTCCTACAATGAGCAGTTCTTC,CSVDSGQSSYNEQFF
NA,11,TRBJ1-1,TRBV4-2,NA,TGTGCCAGCAGCCCAGGAGTGAGAGCTTTCTTT,CASSPGVRAFF
NA,16,TRBJ2-7,TRBV25-1,TRBD2,TGTGCCAGCAGCCAAGCTGGGGGGGATTTCTCCCACGAGCAGTACTTC,CASSQAGGDFSHEQYF
many,16,TRBJ2-7,TRBV5-6,TRBD2,TGTGCCAGCAGCGGTACTAGCGGGGGGCCCTCCTACGAGCAGTACTTC,CASSGTSGGPSYEQYF
NA,13,TRBJ2-7,TRBV15,TRBD1,TGTGCCACCGGACAGGACCTCTCCTACGAGCAGTACTTC,CATGQDLSYEQYF
NA,15,TRBJ1-6,TRBV19,NA,TGTGCCAGTAGAACAAACAGGGATGCTAATTCACCCCTCCACTTT,CASRTNRDANSPLHF
once,12,TRBJ1-2,TRBV20-1,NA,TGCAGTGCTAGGGACAGTAACTATGGCTACACCTTC,CSARDSNYGYTF
many,13,TRBJ2-7,TRBV28,NA,TGTGCCAGCAGTTTCACACCTTTCTACGAGCAGTACTTC,CASSFTPFYEQYF
NA,13,TRBJ1-1,TRBV29-1,NA,TGCAGCGTCCTTACGGGGGAATCTTTTGAAGCTTTCTTT,CSVLTGESFEAFF
NA,12,TRBJ2-7,TRBV5-6,NA,TGTGCCAGCAGCGTCGGGGACTACGAGCAGTACTTC,CASSVGDYEQYF
NA,13,TRBJ1-2,TRBV19,TRBD1,TGTGCCAGTAGTACACCAGGGGGAAATGGCTACACCTTC,CASSTPGGNGYTF
NA,16,TRBJ2-3,TRBV5-6,TRBD2,TGTGCCAGCAGCCCTCATAGCGGGGAAAGCACAGATACGCAGTATTTT,CASSPHSGESTDTQYF
NA,14,TRBJ2-2,TRBV19,NA,TGTGCCAGTAGTATGACGCTTAAATCCGGGGAGCTGTTTTTT,CASSMTLKSGELFF
many,17,TRBJ1-6,TRBV20-1,NA,TGCAGTGCTAGAGATCCGACTCCCCTGGACTATAATTCACCCCTCCACTTT,CSARDPTPLDYNSPLHF
NA,13,TRBJ1-4,TRBV2,NA,TGTGCCAGCAGTGGGCAGGGCGGTGAAAAACTGTTTTTT,CASSGQGGEKLFF
NA,14,TRBJ1-5,TRBV2,NA,TGTGCCAGTTCAGGAAGCTTGGCGGAGCAGCCCCAGCATTTT,CASSGSLAEQPQHF
NA,15,TRBJ2-7,TRBV15,TRBD1,TGTGCCACCAGCAGAGACAGGGACAGGGGTCTCGAGCAGTACTTC,CATSRDRDRGLEQYF
NA,14,TRBJ2-7,TRBV20-1,TRBD1,TGCAGTGCTAGTGGGGGACAGGGGCCCTACGAGCAGTACTTC,CSASGGQGPYEQYF
NA,12,TRBJ2-7,TRBV29-1,NA,TGCAGCGTTGTCGACAGCGGAGGAGAGCAGTACTTC,CSVVDSGGEQYF